These T cell receptor beta chains were read from a single sample in a study of cytomegalovirus exposure and HLA in healthy donors. Repertoires were generated with immunoSEQ multiplex PCR, while TCRdb's copy carries only in-frame clones and drops some. Among around 130,000 clones, 70% to 80% were seen once, and the ten largest hold around 2%. Sequencing used PBMCs. Source of these receptors: a woman aged 45-65 years in good health and CMV-seronegative. Each CDR3 is given with its conserved first and last residue. A D gene is named only where the DNA matches it firmly. Expanded clones are given a class, and other clones once, few, many or no size at all.

d_call: .; v_call: TRBV6-1; j_call: TRBJ1-4; clone_size: .; cdr3_aa: CASTESGQDGKLFF; cdr3_nt: TGTGCCAGCACCGAATCCGGACAAGACGGTAAACTGTTTTTT
d_call: TRBD1; v_call: TRBV30; j_call: TRBJ1-2; clone_size: .; cdr3_aa: CAGRKPGGNYGYTF; cdr3_nt: TGTGCCGGAAGGAAACCAGGGGGTAACTATGGCTACACCTTC
d_call: .; v_call: TRBV7-3; j_call: TRBJ2-2; clone_size: .; cdr3_aa: CASSLAGTRPGELFF; cdr3_nt: TGTGCCAGCAGCTTAGCCGGGACTCGACCCGGGGAGCTGTTTTTT
d_call: .; v_call: TRBV7-8; j_call: TRBJ1-4; clone_size: .; cdr3_aa: CASIEGVKSYEKLFF; cdr3_nt: TGTGCCAGCATCGAGGGGGTGAAGTCTTATGAAAAACTGTTTTTT
d_call: TRBD1; v_call: TRBV18; j_call: TRBJ1-4; clone_size: .; cdr3_aa: CASSPTGEEKLFF; cdr3_nt: TGTGCCAGCTCACCCACAGGGGAGGAAAAACTGTTTTTT
d_call: TRBD2; v_call: TRBV7-6; j_call: TRBJ2-3; clone_size: .; cdr3_aa: CASSYSGTSISDTQYF; cdr3_nt: TGTGCCAGCAGCTACTCCGGGACTAGCATCTCAGATACGCAGTATTTT
d_call: .; v_call: TRBV4-2; j_call: TRBJ1-2; clone_size: .; cdr3_aa: CASSQVVFGANYGYTF; cdr3_nt: TGTGCCAGCAGCCAGGTGGTTTTCGGGGCTAACTATGGCTACACCTTC
d_call: .; v_call: TRBV5-6; j_call: TRBJ2-2; clone_size: .; cdr3_aa: CASSLKLLNTGELFF; cdr3_nt: TGTGCCAGCAGCTTAAAACTTCTGAACACCGGGGAGCTGTTTTTT
d_call: .; v_call: TRBV6-5; j_call: TRBJ1-1; clone_size: few; cdr3_aa: CASSLGQTTEAFF; cdr3_nt: TGTGCCAGCAGTTTGGGCCAAACCACTGAAGCTTTCTTT
d_call: TRBD2; v_call: TRBV28; j_call: TRBJ2-2; clone_size: .; cdr3_aa: CASNKLAGSNTGELFF; cdr3_nt: TGTGCCAGCAATAAGCTAGCGGGATCGAACACCGGGGAGCTGTTTTTT
d_call: TRBD1; v_call: TRBV28; j_call: TRBJ2-7; clone_size: .; cdr3_aa: CASSMTGSYEQYF; cdr3_nt: TGTGCCAGCAGTATGACAGGGTCTTACGAGCAGTACTTC
d_call: TRBD1; v_call: TRBV6-5; j_call: TRBJ1-2; clone_size: .; cdr3_aa: CASSPTGVPNYGYTF; cdr3_nt: TGTGCCAGCAGTCCGACAGGGGTCCCTAACTATGGCTACACCTTC
d_call: TRBD2; v_call: TRBV18; j_call: TRBJ2-7; clone_size: .; cdr3_aa: CASSPPLAESYEQYF; cdr3_nt: TGTGCCAGCTCACCACCACTAGCGGAGTCCTACGAGCAGTACTTC
d_call: .; v_call: TRBV28; j_call: TRBJ2-6; clone_size: once; cdr3_aa: CASSGPVSGVGSGANVLTF; cdr3_nt: TGTGCCAGCAGTGGGCCAGTTTCAGGGGTTGGCTCTGGGGCCAACGTCCTGACTTTC
d_call: .; v_call: TRBV28; j_call: TRBJ1-4; clone_size: few; cdr3_aa: CASSRLPGNEKLFF; cdr3_nt: TGTGCCAGCAGCCGTCTCCCGGGAAATGAAAAACTGTTTTTT
d_call: .; v_call: TRBV5-1; j_call: TRBJ2-1; clone_size: .; cdr3_aa: CASSLSGLATYNEQFF; cdr3_nt: TGCGCCAGCAGCCTGTCGGGACTTGCAACCTACAATGAGCAGTTCTTC
d_call: TRBD1; v_call: TRBV5-6; j_call: TRBJ1-1; clone_size: .; cdr3_aa: CASSPRDRVRNTEAFF; cdr3_nt: TGTGCCAGCAGCCCCCGGGACAGGGTGAGGAACACTGAAGCTTTCTTT
d_call: TRBD2; v_call: TRBV5-1; j_call: TRBJ2-3; clone_size: .; cdr3_aa: CASSAIRLAGVGPTDTQYF; cdr3_nt: TGCGCCAGCAGCGCCATACGACTAGCGGGAGTGGGGCCGACAGATACGCAGTATTTT
d_call: TRBD1; v_call: TRBV7-9; j_call: TRBJ1-1; clone_size: .; cdr3_aa: CASSPSPGGVTEAFF; cdr3_nt: TGTGCCAGCAGCCCTAGCCCAGGGGGTGTCACTGAAGCTTTCTTT
d_call: TRBD2; v_call: TRBV27; j_call: TRBJ2-2; clone_size: once; cdr3_aa: CASSFLRATSGNTGELFF; cdr3_nt: TGTGCCAGCAGTTTCCTCCGGGCGACTAGCGGGAACACCGGGGAGCTGTTTTTT
d_call: .; v_call: TRBV5-1; j_call: TRBJ1-1; clone_size: .; cdr3_aa: CASSNTGMYNTEAFF; cdr3_nt: TGCGCCAGCAGCAATACAGGGATGTACAACACTGAAGCTTTCTTT
d_call: .; v_call: TRBV25-1; j_call: TRBJ2-1; clone_size: few; cdr3_aa: CASTPRRLGGEQFF; cdr3_nt: TGTGCCAGCACCCCCCGCCGACTTGGCGGTGAGCAGTTCTTC